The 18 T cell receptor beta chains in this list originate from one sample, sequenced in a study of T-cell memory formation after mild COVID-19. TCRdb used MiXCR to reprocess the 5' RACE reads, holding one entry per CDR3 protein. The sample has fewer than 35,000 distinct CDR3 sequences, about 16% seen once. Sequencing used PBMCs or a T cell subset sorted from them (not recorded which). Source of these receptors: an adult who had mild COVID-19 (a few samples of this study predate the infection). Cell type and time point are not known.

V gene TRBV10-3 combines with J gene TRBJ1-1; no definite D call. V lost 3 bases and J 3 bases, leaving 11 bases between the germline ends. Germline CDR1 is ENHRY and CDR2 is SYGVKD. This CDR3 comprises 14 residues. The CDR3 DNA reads TGTGCCATCAGTGACCTATCCGGGCACACTGAAGCTTTCTTT. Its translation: CAISDLSGHTEAFF.

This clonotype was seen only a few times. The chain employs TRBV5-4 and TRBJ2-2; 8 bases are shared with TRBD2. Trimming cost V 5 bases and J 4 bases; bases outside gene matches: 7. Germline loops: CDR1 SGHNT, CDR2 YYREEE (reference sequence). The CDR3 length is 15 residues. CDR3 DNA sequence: TGTGCCAGCAGTCCGGGGGGGCGTGTCACCGGGGAGCTGTTTTTT. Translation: CASSPGGRVTGELFF.

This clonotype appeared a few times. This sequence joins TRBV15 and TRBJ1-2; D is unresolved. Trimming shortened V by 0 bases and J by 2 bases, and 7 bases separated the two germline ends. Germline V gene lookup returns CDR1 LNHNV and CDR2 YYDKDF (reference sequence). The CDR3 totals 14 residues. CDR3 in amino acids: CATSRDARNYGYTF. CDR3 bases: TGTGCCACCAGCAGAGACGCCCGGAACTATGGCTACACCTTC.

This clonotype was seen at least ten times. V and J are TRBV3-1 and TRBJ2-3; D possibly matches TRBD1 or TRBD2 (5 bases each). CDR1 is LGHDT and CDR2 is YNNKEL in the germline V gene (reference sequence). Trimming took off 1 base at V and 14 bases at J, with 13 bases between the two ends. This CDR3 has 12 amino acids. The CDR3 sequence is CASSQVGAILYF. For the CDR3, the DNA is TGTGCCAGCAGCCAAGTCGGGGCTATTCTGTATTTT.

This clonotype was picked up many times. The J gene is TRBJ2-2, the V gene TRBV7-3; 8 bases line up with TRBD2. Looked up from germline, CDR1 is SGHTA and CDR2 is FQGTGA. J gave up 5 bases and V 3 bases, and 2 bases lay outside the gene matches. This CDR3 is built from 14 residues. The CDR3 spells CASSFASGTGELFF. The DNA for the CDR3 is TGTGCCAGCAGCTTTGCTAGCGGGACCGGGGAGCTGTTTTTT.

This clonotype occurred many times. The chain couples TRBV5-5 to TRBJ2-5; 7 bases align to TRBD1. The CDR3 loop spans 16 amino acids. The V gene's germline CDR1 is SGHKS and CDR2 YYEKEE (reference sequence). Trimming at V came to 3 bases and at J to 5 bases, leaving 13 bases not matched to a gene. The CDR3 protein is CASSSASQTGSETQYF. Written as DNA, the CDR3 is TGTGCCAGCAGCTCTGCATCTCAGACAGGGTCGGAGACCCAGTACTTC.

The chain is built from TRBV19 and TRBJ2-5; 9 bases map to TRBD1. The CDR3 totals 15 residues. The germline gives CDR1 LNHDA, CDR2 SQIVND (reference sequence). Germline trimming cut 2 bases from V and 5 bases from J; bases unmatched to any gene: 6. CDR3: CASSIMGQGRETQYF. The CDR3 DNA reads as TGTGCCAGTAGTATAATGGGACAGGGCCGGGAGACCCAGTACTTC.

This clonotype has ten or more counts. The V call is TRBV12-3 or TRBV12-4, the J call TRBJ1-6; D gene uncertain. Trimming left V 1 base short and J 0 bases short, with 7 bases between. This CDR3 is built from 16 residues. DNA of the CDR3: TGTGCCAGCAGTTTAGACAGCAGCTCCTATAATTCACCCCTCCACTTT. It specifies CASSLDSSSYNSPLHF.

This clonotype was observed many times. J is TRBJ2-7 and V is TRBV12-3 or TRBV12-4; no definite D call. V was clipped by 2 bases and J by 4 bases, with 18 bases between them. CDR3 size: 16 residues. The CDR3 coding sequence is TGTGCCAGCAGTTTAAGTGATTGGGGATTAGGATACGAGCAGTACTTC. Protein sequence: CASSLSDWGLGYEQYF.

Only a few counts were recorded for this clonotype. CDR3 residues: CASTPDGAGANVLTF. CDR3 nucleotide sequence: TGTGCCAGCACCCCTGACGGAGCTGGGGCCAACGTCCTGACTTTC. The rearrangement links TRBV6-2 or TRBV6-3 to TRBJ2-6; D is unclear. Germline V gene sequence: CDR1 MNHEY, CDR2 SVGEGT. The CDR3 runs 15 residues. V lost 7 bases to trimming and J lost 2 bases, with 12 bases between them.

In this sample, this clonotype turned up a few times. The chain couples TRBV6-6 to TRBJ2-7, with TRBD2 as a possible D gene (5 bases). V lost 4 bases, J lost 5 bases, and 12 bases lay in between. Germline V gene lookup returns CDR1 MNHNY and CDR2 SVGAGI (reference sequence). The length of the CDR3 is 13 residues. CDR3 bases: TGTGCCAGCAGTTCCGGGCTAGCAAACGAGCAGTACTTC. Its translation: CASSSGLANEQYF.

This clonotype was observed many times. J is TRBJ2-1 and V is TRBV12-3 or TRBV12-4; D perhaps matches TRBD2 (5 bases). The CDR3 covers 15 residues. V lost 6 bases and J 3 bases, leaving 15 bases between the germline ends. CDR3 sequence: CASRVDGLNYNEQFF. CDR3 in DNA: TGTGCCAGCAGGGTAGACGGACTGAACTACAATGAGCAGTTCTTC.

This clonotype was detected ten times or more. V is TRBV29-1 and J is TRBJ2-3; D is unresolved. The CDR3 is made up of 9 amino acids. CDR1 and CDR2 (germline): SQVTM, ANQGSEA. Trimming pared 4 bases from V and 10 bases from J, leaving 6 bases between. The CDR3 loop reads CSVGYPQYF. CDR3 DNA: TGCAGCGTTGGTTACCCGCAGTATTTT.

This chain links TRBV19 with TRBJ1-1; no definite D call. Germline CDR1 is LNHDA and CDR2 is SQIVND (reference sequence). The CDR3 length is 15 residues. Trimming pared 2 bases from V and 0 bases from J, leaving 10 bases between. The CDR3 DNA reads TGTGCCAGTAGTATATATGCACTCCTGAACACTGAAGCTTTCTTT. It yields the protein CASSIYALLNTEAFF.

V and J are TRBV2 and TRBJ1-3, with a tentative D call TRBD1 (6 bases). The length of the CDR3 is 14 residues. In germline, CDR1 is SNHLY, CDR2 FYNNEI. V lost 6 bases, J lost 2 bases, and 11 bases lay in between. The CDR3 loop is CASSGNRAGNTIYF. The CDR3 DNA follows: TGTGCCAGCAGCGGGAACAGGGCTGGAAACACCATATATTTT.

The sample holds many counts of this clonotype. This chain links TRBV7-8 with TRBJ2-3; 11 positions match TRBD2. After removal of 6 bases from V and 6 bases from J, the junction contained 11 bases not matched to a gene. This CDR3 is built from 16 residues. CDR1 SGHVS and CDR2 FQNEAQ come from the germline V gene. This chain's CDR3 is CASSTLAGGSKDTQYF. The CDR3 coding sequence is TGTGCCAGCAGTACATTAGCGGGGGGGTCCAAGGATACGCAGTATTTT.

The CDR3 loop reads CASSRNKNYGYTF. In DNA form, the CDR3 reads TGTGCCAGCTCACGAAACAAGAACTATGGCTACACCTTC. The chain is built from TRBV18 and TRBJ1-2; D not certain. The CDR3 has 13 residues. Germline assignment: CDR1 KGHSH and CDR2 LQKENI. V was shortened by 4 bases and J by 2 bases, with 8 bases between the two germline ends.

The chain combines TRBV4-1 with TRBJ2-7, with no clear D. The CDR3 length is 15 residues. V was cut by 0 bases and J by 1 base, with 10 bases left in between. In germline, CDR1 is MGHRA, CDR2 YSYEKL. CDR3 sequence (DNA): TGCGCCAGCAGCCAAGATCTGCAGGAGTCCTACGAGCAGTACTTC. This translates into CASSQDLQESYEQYF.